Each of the 17 T cell receptor beta chains below was sequenced from the same sample in a study of regulatory T cells in long-lasting Graves disease. Sample time point: newly diagnosed GD, antithyroid drugs for less than 3 months. Researchers made the TCR library from RNA that was extracted from PBMCs. Investigators prepared the TCR beta libraries by applying iRepertoire HTBI primers and Arm-PCR of CDR3 regions. MiXCR was run by TCRdb on the multiplex PCR reads, yielding one entry per CDR3 protein. The top ten hold roughly 8.9% of the sample, which has more than 450,000 distinct CDR3 sequences, around 13% seen once. These same data were also listed under a study on T cells in Graves' hyperthyroidism and ophthalmopathy.

The material was peripheral blood mononuclear cells (PBMCs), obtained at new diagnosis, from a patient treated with antithyroid drugs. The receptors here all came from a woman aged 25-40 years with Graves disease.

This clonotype turned up a few times. This rearrangement joins TRBV12-3 or TRBV12-4 to TRBJ2-5; 10 positions agree with TRBD1. Unmatched junction bases numbered 6, after V lost 5 bases and J lost 9 bases. The length of the CDR3 is 13 residues. This chain's CDR3 is CASSRDRGEAQYF. The CDR3 DNA reads as TGTGCCAGCAGTCGGGACAGGGGCGAGGCCCAGTACTTC.

In its sample, this clonotype was seen many times. The rearrangement joins TRBV20-1 to TRBJ2-2; 11 nucleotides match TRBD2. V lost 0 bases, J lost 4 bases, and 4 bases stayed unmatched. There are 16 residues in the CDR3. Germline CDR1 reads DFQATT; CDR2 reads SNEGSKA (reference sequence). The CDR3 reads CSARDLTSGTTGELFF. CDR3 coding DNA: TGCAGTGCTAGAGATTTGACTAGCGGGACCACCGGGGAGCTGTTTTTT.

This clonotype was observed at least ten times. The V gene is TRBV2, the J gene TRBJ1-1; maybe TRBD1 (5 bases). Trimming cost V 8 bases and J 0 bases, with 13 bases left between them. The germline V gene has CDR1 SNHLY and CDR2 FYNNEI. CDR3 size: 14 residues. CDR3 in DNA: TGTGCCAGCCTTAAGCGACAGTTGAACACTGAAGCTTTCTTT. This translates into CASLKRQLNTEAFF.

This clonotype came up many times. The CDR3 bases are TGCGCCAGCAGCTTGGTTCCGGACAGGGAGGGGGAGCAGTACTTC. This translates into CASSLVPDREGEQYF. This chain uses TRBV5-1 with TRBJ2-7; a possible D gene is TRBD1 (8 bases). V was shortened by 0 bases and J by 7 bases, with 17 bases between the two germline ends. CDR1 is SGHRS and CDR2 is YFSETQ in the germline V gene. The CDR3 sequence is 15 residues long. Together with reference TRBV5-1 and TRBJ2-7, the CDR3 gives the full variable domain: KAGVTQTPRYLIKTRGQQVTLSCSPISGHRSVSWYQQTPGQGLQFLFEYFSETQRNKGNFPGRFSGRQFSNSRSEMNVSTLELGDSALYLCASSLVPDREGEQYFGPGTRLTVT.

This clonotype was counted ten times or more. This chain uses TRBV27 with TRBJ2-1; no reliable D call. V shed 3 bases and J shed 2 bases, with 11 bases lying between them. This CDR3 is 15 amino acids long. In germline, CDR1 is MNHEY, CDR2 SMNVEV (reference sequence). In nucleotides, the CDR3 is TGTGCCAGCAGTTTCGCGGTCAGACCCTACAATGAGCAGTTCTTC. It codes for CASSFAVRPYNEQFF.

This clonotype was seen only a few times. The chain links TRBV18 to TRBJ1-1, with a weak D call TRBD1 (5 bases). Germline V gene data show CDR1 as KGHSH and CDR2 as LQKENI. The CDR3 has 14 residues. Between the trimmed V and J ends, which lost 4 bases and 1 base, there was a span of 10 bases. The CDR3 DNA sequence: TGTGCCAGCTCACTCCAGGGTCAGAACACTGAAGCTTTCTTT. Its translation is CASSLQGQNTEAFF.

Many counts were recorded for this clonotype. The rearrangement joins TRBV6-2 or TRBV6-3 to TRBJ1-2; D unclear. Trimming left V 2 bases short and J 2 bases short, with 9 bases between. The CDR3 extends over 14 amino acids. CDR1 and CDR2 from the germline V gene are MNHEY and SVGEGT. CDR3 in amino acids: CASSYRDYNYGYTF. CDR3 coding DNA: TGTGCCAGCAGTTACAGGGATTACAACTATGGCTACACCTTC.

This clonotype was observed many times. The gene calls are TRBV2 and TRBJ2-5; TRBD2 agrees at 7 bases. Germline-derived CDR1 and CDR2 are SNHLY and FYNNEI. The CDR3 loop spans 12 amino acids. V was clipped by 6 bases and J by 5 bases; unmatched bases: 3. Here the CDR3 reads CASRWEGETQYF. For the CDR3, the DNA is TGTGCCAGCAGATGGGAGGGCGAGACCCAGTACTTC.

Many counts were recorded for this clonotype. The V and J genes are TRBV11-2 and TRBJ2-3; D may correspond to TRBD1 or TRBD2 (5 bases each). Per the germline V gene, CDR1 is SGHAT and CDR2 is FQNNGV. The CDR3 runs 17 residues. V was pared by 1 base and J by 0 bases, with 14 bases between. The CDR3: CASSLVARWGSTDTQYF. CDR3 nucleotides: TGTGCCAGCAGCTTAGTAGCCCGCTGGGGGAGCACAGATACGCAGTATTTT.

The V and J genes are TRBV30 and TRBJ1-1; D ambiguous. The CDR3 has 13 residues. V shed 3 bases and J shed 2 bases, with 10 bases lying between them. Germline V CDR1 and CDR2: GTSNPN, SVGIG (reference sequence). The CDR3 protein is CAWRAQPNTEAFF. The DNA for the CDR3 is TGTGCCTGGAGGGCACAACCAAACACTGAAGCTTTCTTT. The whole variable domain, filled in from reference TRBV30 and TRBJ1-1, reads SQTIHQWPATLVQPVGSPLSLECTVEGTSNPNLYWYRQAAGRGLQLLFYSVGIGQISSEVPQNLSASRPQDRQFILSSKKLLLSDSGFYLCAWRAQPNTEAFFGQGTRLTVV.

In this sample, this clonotype turned up many times. The chain couples TRBV12-3 or TRBV12-4 to TRBJ2-1; 7 bases line up with TRBD2. The ends lost 5 bases at V and 10 bases at J; junction bases unmatched: 11. The CDR3 loop spans 14 amino acids. The chain's CDR3 is CASSTSGALGEQFF. CDR3 sequence (DNA): TGTGCCAGCAGTACAAGCGGGGCCTTGGGGGAGCAGTTCTTC.

There are many counts of this clonotype. The gene calls are TRBV11-2 and TRBJ2-3; 13 nucleotides align to TRBD2. The V gene end was trimmed by 4 bases and the J gene end by 2 bases; junction bases not matched to a gene: 9. The CDR3 sequence is 18 residues long. CDR1 and CDR2 (germline): SGHAT, FQNNGV. In nucleotides, the CDR3 is TGTGCCAGCAGCTCGGGACTAGCGGGATCCTACCTCACAGATACGCAGTATTTT. It specifies CASSSGLAGSYLTDTQYF.

This clonotype was detected only once. V and J are TRBV7-2 and TRBJ2-1; 9 nucleotides align to TRBD2. This CDR3 is 16 amino acids long. Germline V gene sequence: CDR1 SGHTA, CDR2 FQGNSA. The junction had 12 bases not matched to a gene; V was cut back by 4 bases and J by 8 bases. CDR3 amino acids: CASSWASGEEGDEQFF. The CDR3 DNA reads TGTGCCAGCAGCTGGGCTAGCGGGGAGGAAGGAGATGAGCAGTTCTTC.

This clonotype was picked up many times. This chain connects TRBV13 to TRBJ1-4; no definite D call. Trimming removed 1 base from V and 5 bases from J, with 11 bases in between. CDR1 PRHDT and CDR2 FYEKMQ come from the germline V gene (reference sequence). The CDR3 is 15 amino acids. CDR3 region: CASSLAEGENEKLFF. In nucleotides, the CDR3 is TGTGCCAGCAGCTTAGCTGAGGGCGAGAATGAAAAACTGTTTTTT.

The rearrangement uses TRBV11-2 and TRBJ2-7, with TRBD2 identical over 10 bases. Germline V gene data show CDR1 as SGHAT and CDR2 as FQNNGV. V dropped 3 bases and J dropped 2; count of bases not matched to a gene: 4. The CDR3 consists of 15 residues. In nucleotides, the CDR3 is TGTGCCAGCAGCTTGACTAGCGGGTTTGCCTACGAGCAGTACTTC. Amino acid sequence: CASSLTSGFAYEQYF.

Many counts were recorded for this clonotype. The chain couples TRBV24-1 to TRBJ1-2, with D possibly TRBD1 on 6 matching bases. The CDR3 sequence is 18 residues long. CDR1 and CDR2 (germline): KGHDR, SFDVKD. Trimming shortened V by 1 base and J by 6 bases, and 23 bases separated the two germline ends. The CDR3 sequence is CATSDFGAGEDPYDGYTF. Written as DNA, the CDR3 is TGTGCCACCAGTGATTTCGGGGCAGGGGAAGACCCCTACGATGGCTACACCTTC.

This clonotype has a count of ten or more. V usage is TRBV11-2 and J usage is TRBJ1-2, with TRBD1 as a possible D gene (6 bases). The germline V and J ends were trimmed by 5 bases and 5 bases, with 15 bases remaining between them. CDR3 size: 14 residues. Germline loops: CDR1 SGHAT, CDR2 FQNNGV. As DNA, the CDR3 is TGTGCCAGCAGCCAAGGGGGTGGGATTTATGGCTACACCTTC. It yields the protein CASSQGGGIYGYTF.